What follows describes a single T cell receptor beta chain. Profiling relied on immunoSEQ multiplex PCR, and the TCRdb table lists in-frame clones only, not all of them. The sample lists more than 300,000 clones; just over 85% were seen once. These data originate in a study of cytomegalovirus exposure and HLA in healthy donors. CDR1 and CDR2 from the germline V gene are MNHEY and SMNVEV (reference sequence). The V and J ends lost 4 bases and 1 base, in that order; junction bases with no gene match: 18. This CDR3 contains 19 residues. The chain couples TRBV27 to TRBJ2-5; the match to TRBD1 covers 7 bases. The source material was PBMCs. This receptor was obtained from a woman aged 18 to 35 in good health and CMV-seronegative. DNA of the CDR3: TGTGCCAGCAGTTCCCCCTCTCGGGTGGACAGGCCTACCCAAGAGACCCAGTACTTC. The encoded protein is CASSSPSRVDRPTQETQYF.